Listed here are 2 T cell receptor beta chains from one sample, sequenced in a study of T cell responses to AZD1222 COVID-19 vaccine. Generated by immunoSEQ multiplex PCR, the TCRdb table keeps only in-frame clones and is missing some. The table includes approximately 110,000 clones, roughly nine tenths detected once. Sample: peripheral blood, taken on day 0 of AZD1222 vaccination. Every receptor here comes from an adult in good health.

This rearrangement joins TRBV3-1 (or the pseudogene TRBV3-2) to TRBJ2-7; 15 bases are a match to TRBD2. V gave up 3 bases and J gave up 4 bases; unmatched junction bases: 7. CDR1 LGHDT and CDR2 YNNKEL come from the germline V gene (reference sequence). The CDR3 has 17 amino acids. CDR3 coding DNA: TGTGCCAGCAGCCATCGGGGACTAGCGGGGGGACTATACGAGCAGTACTTC. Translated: CASSHRGLAGGLYEQYF.

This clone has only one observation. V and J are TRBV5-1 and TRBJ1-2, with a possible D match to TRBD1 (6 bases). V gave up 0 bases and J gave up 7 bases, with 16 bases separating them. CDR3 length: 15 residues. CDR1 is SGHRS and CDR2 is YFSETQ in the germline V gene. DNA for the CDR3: TGCGCCAGCAGCTTGGAATGGGGGGCGAGGTTTGGCTACACCTTC. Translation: CASSLEWGARFGYTF.